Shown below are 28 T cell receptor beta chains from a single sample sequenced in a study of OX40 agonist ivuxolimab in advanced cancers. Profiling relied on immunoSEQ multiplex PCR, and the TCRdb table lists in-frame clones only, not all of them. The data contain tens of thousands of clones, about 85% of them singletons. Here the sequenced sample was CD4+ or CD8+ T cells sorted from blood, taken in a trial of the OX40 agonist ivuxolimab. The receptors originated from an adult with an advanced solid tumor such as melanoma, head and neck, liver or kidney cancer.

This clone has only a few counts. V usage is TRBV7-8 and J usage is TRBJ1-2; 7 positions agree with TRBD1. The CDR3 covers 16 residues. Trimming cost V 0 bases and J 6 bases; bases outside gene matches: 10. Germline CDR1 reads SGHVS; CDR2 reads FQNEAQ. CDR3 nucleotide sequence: TGTGCCAGCAGCTTAGCCCTGGGACAGAGGGTGGATGGCTACACCTTC. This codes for CASSLALGQRVDGYTF.

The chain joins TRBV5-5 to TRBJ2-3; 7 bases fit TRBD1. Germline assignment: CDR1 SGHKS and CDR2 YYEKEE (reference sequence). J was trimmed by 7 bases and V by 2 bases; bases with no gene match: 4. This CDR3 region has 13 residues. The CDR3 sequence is CASSLTGANTQYF. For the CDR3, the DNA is TGTGCCAGCAGCTTAACAGGGGCGAATACGCAGTATTTT.

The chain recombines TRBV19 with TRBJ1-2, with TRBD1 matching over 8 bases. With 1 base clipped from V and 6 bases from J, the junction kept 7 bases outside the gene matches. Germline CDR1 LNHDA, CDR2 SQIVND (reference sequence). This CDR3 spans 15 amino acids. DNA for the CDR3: TGTGCCAGTAGTATAGGGCCAGGGGGCTTTGATGGCTACACCTTC. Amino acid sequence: CASSIGPGGFDGYTF.

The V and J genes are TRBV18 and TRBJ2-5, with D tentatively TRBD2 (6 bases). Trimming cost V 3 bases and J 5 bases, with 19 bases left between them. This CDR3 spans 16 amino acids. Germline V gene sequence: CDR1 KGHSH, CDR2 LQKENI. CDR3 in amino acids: CASSPRGPRGAETQYF. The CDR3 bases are TGTGCCAGCTCACCGCGGGGACCCCGGGGAGCGGAGACCCAGTACTTC.

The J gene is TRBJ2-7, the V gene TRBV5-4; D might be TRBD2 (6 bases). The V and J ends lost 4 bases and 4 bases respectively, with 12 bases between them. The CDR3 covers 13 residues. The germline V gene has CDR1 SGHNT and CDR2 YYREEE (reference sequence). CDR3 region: CASSRDSLYEQYF. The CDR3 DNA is TGTGCCAGCAGCCGGGACTCCTTGTACGAGCAGTACTTC. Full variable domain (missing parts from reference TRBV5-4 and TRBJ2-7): ETGVTQSPTHLIKTRGQQVTLRCSSQSGHNTVSWYQQALGQGPQFIFQYYREEENGRGNFPPRFSGLQFPNYSSELNVNALELDDSALYLCASSRDSLYEQYFGPGTRLTVT.

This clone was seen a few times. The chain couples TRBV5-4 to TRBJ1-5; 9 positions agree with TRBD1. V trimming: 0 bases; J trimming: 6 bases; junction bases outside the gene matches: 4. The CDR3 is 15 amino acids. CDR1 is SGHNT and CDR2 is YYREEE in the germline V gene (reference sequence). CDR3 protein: CASSLDRGRGQPQHF. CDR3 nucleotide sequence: TGTGCCAGCAGCTTGGACAGGGGGCGGGGTCAGCCCCAGCATTTT.

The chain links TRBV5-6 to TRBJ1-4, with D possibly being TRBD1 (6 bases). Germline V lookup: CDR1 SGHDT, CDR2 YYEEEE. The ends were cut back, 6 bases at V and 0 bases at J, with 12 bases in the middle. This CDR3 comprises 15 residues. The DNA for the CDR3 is TGTGCCAGCACTACCACAGGGTCAACTAATGAAAAACTGTTTTTT. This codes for CASTTTGSTNEKLFF.

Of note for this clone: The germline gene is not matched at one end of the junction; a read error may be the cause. CDR3 protein: CASTFDRGAYERYF. CDR3 nucleotides: TGTGCCAGCACCTTCGACAGGGGAGCCTACGAGCGGTACTTC. V and J are TRBV7-9 and TRBJ2-7; 8 bases line up with TRBD1. The CDR3 consists of 14 residues. Germline V gives CDR1 SEHNR, CDR2 FQNEAQ (reference sequence).

Here the CDR3 reads CASSFASGGYNEQFF. For the CDR3, the DNA is TGTGCCAGCAGCTTTGCTAGCGGGGGCTACAATGAGCAGTTCTTC. The genes are TRBV7-8 and TRBJ2-1, with 10 bases identical to TRBD2. The CDR3 is 15 amino acids. V trimming: 3 bases; J trimming: 3 bases; junction bases outside the gene matches: 2. From germline, CDR1 is SGHVS and CDR2 FQNEAQ. The full variable domain, in which reference TRBV7-8 and TRBJ2-1 provide the parts outside the CDR3, is GAGVSQSPRYKVAKRGQDVALRCDPISGHVSLFWYQQALGQGPEFLTYFQNEAQLDKSGLPSDRFFAERPEGSVSTLKIQRTQQEDSAVYLCASSFASGGYNEQFFGPGTRLTVL.

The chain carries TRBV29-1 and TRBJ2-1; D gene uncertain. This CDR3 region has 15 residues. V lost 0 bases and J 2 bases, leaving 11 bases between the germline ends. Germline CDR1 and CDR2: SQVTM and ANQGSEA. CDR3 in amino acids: CSVEERLPAYNEQFF. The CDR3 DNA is TGCAGCGTTGAAGAACGGCTACCTGCCTACAATGAGCAGTTCTTC.

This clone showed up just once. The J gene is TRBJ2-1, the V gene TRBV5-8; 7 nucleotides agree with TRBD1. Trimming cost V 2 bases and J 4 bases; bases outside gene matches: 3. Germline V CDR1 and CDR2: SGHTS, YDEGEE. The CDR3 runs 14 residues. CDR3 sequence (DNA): TGTGCCAGCAGCTTTAGACAGGGTTACAATGAGCAGTTCTTC. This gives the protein CASSFRQGYNEQFF.

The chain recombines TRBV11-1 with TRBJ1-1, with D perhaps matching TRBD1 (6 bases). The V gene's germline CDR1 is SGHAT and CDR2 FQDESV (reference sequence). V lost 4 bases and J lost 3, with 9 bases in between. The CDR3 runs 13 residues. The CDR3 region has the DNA TGTGCCAGCAGCTCGGACAGATACACTGAAGCTTTCTTT. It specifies CASSSDRYTEAFF.

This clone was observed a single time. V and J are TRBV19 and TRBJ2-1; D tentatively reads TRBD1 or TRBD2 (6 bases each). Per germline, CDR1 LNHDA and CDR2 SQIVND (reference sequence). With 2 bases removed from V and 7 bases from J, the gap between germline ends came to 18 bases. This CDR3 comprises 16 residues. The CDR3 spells CASSIRRGQGRNEQFF. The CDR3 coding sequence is TGTGCCAGTAGTATAAGGCGGGGCCAGGGGCGGAATGAGCAGTTCTTC. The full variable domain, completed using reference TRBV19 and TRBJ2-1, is DGGITQSPKYLFRKEGQNVTLSCEQNLNHDAMYWYRQDPGQGLRLIYYSQIVNDFQKGDIAEGYSVSREKKESFPLTVTSAQKNPTAFYLCASSIRRGQGRNEQFFGPGTRLTVL.

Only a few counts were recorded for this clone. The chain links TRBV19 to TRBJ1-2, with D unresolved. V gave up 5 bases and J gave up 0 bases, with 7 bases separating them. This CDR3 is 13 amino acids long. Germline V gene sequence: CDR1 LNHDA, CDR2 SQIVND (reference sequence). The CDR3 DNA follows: TGTGCCAGTAGTCCAACGGCTAACTATGGCTACACCTTC. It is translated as CASSPTANYGYTF.

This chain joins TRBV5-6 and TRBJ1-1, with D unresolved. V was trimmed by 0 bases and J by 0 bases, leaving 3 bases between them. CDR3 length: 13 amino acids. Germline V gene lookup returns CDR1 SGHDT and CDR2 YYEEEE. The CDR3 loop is CASSLGVNTEAFF. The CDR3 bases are TGTGCCAGCAGCTTGGGGGTGAACACTGAAGCTTTCTTT.

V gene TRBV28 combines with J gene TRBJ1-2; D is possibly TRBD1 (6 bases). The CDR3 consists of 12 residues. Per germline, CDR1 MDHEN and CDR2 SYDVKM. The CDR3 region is CAIASGAVGYTF. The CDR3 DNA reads TGTGCTATAGCCTCGGGGGCGGTGGGCTACACCTTC.

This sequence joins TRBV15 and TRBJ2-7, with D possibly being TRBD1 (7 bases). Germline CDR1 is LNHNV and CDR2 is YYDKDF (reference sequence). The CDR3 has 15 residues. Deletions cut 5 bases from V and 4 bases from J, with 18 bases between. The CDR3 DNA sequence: TGTGCCACCAGCCCCCGGCGGGACAGATTATACGAGCAGTACTTC. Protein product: CATSPRRDRLYEQYF.

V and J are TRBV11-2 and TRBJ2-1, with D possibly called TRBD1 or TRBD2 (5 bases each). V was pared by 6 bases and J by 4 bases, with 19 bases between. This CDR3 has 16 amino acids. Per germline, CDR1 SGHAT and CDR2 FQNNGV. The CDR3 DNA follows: TGTGCCAGCAGATACCCCGGGACCACCAGGTACAATGAGCAGTTCTTC. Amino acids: CASRYPGTTRYNEQFF. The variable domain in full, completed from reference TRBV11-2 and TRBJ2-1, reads EAGVAQSPRYKIIEKRQSVAFWCNPISGHATLYWYQQILGQGPKLLIQFQNNGVVDDSQLPKDRFSAERLKGVDSTLKIQPAKLEDSAVYLCASRYPGTTRYNEQFFGPGTRLTVL.

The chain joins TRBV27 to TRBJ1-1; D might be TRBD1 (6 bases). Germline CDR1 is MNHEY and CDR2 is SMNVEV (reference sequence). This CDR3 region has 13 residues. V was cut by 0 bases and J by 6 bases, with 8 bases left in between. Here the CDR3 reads CASSLSGGAEAFF. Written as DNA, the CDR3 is TGTGCCAGCAGTTTATCAGGGGGGGCTGAAGCTTTCTTT.

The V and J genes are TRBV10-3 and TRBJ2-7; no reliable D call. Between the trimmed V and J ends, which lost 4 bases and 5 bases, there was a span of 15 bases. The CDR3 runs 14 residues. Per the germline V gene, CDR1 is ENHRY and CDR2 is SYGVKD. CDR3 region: CAISGPGVVHEQYF. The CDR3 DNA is TGTGCCATCAGTGGGCCAGGAGTCGTCCACGAGCAGTACTTC.

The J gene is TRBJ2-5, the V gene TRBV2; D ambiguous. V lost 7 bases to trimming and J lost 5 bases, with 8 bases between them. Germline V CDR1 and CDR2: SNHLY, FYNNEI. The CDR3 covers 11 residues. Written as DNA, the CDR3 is TGTGCCAGCATTGGGGTGGAGACCCAGTACTTC. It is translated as CASIGVETQYF.

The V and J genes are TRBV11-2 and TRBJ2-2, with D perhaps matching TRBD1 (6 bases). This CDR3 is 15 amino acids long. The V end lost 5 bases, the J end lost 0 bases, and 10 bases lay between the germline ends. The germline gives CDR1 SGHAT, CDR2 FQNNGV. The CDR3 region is CASSLRTANTGELFF. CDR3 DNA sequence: TGTGCCAGCAGCCTCAGGACAGCGAACACCGGGGAGCTGTTTTTT.

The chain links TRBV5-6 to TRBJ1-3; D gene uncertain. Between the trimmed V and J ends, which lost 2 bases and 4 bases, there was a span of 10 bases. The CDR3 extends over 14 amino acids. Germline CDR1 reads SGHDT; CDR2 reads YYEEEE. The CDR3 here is CASSFWESGNTIYF. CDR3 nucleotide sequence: TGTGCCAGCAGCTTTTGGGAATCCGGAAACACCATATATTTT.

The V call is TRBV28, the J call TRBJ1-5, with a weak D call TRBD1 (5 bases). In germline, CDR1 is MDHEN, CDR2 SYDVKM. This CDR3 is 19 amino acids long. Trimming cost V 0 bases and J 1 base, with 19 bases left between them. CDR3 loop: CASSLWGLGTDGSNQPQHF. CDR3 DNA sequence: TGTGCCAGCAGTTTATGGGGCCTCGGGACGGATGGGAGCAATCAGCCCCAGCATTTT.

The DNA for the CDR3 is TGTGCCAGCAGCCAAGATCGATCAGGGACAGACATGGCGGGAAACACCATATATTTT. It specifies CASSQDRSGTDMAGNTIYF. The rearrangement links TRBV4-2 to TRBJ1-3, with 7 bases matching TRBD1. With 0 bases clipped from V and 4 bases from J, the junction kept 15 bases outside the gene matches. The germline gives CDR1 LGHNA, CDR2 YNFKEQ. CDR3 length: 19 residues.

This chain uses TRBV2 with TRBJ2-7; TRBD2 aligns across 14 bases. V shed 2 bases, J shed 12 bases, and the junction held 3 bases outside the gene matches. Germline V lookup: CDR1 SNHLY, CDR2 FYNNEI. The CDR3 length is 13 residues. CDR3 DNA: TGTGCCAGCAGTGAAAGGGGACTAGCGGGGGTGTACTTC. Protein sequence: CASSERGLAGVYF.

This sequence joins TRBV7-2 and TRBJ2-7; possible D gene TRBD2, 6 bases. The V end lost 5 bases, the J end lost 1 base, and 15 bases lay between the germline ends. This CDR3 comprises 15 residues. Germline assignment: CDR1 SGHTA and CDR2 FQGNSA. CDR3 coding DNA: TGTGCCAGCAGCCCGGACGGGGGATTTTCCTACGAGCAGTACTTC. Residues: CASSPDGGFSYEQYF. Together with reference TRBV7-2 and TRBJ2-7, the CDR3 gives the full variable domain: GAGVSQSPSNKVTEKGKDVELRCDPISGHTALYWYRQSLGQGLEFLIYFQGNSAPDKSGLPSDRFSAERTGGSVSTLTIQRTQQEDSAVYLCASSPDGGFSYEQYFGPGTRLTVT.

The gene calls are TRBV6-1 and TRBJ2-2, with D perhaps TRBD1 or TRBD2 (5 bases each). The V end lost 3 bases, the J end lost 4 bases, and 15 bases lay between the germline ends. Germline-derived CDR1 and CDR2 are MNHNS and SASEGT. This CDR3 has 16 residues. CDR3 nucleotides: TGTGCCAGCAGTGAGCCTCCGGGGCGAGGCACCGGGGAGCTGTTTTTT. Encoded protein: CASSEPPGRGTGELFF.